This paragraph reports one T cell receptor beta chain. This sample is drawn from a study of blood T cell repertoires in COVID-19. In the study overall: Sources were T cells, B-cell-depleted T cells, or PBMCs; the material itself was cDNA or gDNA.

TCRdb keeps only in-frame clones here, not all; method: immunoSEQ multiplex PCR. The sample has about 180,000 clones, more than 75% seen once; the top ten hold approximately 2.7%. Losses at the gene ends were 0 bases for V and 8 bases for J; bases not matched to a gene: 11. The CDR3 has 16 residues. The germline V gene has CDR1 LGHNA and CDR2 YNFKEQ. The sequencing input was peripheral blood. The gene calls are TRBV4-2 and TRBJ1-2; 8 bases fit TRBD1. The receptor was isolated from a man in his forties with active or convalescent COVID-19. Here the CDR3 reads CASSQDLSGGAKGYTF. In DNA, the CDR3 is TGTGCCAGCAGCCAAGATCTATCAGGGGGCGCGAAAGGCTACACCTTC.